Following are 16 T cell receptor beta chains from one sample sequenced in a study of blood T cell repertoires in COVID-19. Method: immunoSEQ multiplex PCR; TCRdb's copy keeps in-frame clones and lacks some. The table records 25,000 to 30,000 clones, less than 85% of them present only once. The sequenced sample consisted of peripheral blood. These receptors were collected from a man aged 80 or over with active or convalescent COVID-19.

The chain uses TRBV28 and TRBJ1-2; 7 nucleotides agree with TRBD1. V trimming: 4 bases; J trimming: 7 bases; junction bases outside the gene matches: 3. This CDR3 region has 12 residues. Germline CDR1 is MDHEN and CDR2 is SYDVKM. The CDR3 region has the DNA TGTGCCAGCAGTTACAGGGGAAGTGGCTACACCTTC. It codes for CASSYRGSGYTF.

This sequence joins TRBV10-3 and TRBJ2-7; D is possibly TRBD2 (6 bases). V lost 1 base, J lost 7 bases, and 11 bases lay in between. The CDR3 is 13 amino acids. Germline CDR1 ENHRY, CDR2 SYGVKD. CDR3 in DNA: TGTGCCATCAGTGAGTTCCGGGACTGGGAGCAGTACTTC. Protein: CAISEFRDWEQYF.

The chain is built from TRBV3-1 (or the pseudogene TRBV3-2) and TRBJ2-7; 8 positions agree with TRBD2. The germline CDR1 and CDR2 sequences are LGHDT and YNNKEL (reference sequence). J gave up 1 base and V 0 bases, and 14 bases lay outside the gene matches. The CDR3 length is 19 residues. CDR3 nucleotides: TGTGCCAGCAGCCAAGATCCACGGCGTCGGAGCGGGGGATCCTACGAGCAGTACTTC. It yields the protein CASSQDPRRRSGGSYEQYF.

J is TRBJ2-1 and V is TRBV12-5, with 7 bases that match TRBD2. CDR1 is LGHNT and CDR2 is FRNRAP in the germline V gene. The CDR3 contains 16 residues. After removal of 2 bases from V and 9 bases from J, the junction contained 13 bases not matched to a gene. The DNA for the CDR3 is TGTGCTAGTGGTTTGTTCTCTAGCGGCAGAAGCCGTGAGCAGTTCTTC. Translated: CASGLFSSGRSREQFF.

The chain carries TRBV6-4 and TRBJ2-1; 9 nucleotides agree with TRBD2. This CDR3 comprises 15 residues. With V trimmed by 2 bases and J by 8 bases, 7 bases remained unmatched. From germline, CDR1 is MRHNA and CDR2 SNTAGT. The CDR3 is CASSDMSGGRYEQFF. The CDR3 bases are TGTGCCAGCAGTGACATGAGCGGGGGGAGGTATGAGCAGTTCTTC.

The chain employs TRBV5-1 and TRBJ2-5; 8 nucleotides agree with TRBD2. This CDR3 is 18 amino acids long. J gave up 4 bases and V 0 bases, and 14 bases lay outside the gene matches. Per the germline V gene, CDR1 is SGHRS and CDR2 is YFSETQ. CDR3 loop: CASSLVSGGGSEGETQYF. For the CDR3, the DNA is TGCGCCAGCAGCTTGGTTTCGGGAGGGGGATCCGAGGGAGAGACCCAGTACTTC.

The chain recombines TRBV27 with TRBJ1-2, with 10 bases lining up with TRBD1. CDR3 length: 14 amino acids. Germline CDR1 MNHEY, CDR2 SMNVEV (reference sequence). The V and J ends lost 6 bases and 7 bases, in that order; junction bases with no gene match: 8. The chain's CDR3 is CASSRDRGMGGYTF. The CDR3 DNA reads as TGTGCCAGCAGCCGGGACAGGGGAATGGGTGGCTACACCTTC.

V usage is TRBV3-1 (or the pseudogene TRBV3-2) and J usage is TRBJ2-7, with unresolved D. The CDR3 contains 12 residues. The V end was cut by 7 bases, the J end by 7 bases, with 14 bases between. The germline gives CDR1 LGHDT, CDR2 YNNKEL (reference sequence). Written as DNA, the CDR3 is TGTGCCAGCAACATTGGCGGTCGAGAGCAGTACTTC. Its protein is CASNIGGREQYF.

CDR3 amino acids: CASSLGTENYGYTF. The CDR3 DNA reads TGTGCCAGCAGCTTAGGGACAGAGAACTATGGCTACACCTTC. The rearrangement joins TRBV7-6 to TRBJ1-2; D may be TRBD1 (6 bases). V shed 1 base and J shed 2 bases, with 8 bases lying between them. This CDR3 spans 14 amino acids. Germline V gene sequence: CDR1 SGHVS, CDR2 FNYEAQ.

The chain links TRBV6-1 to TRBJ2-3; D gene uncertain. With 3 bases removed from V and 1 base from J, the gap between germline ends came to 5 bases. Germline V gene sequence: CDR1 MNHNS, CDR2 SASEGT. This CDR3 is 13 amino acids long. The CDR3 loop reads CASSDQGTDTQYF. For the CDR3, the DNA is TGTGCCAGCAGTGACCAGGGCACAGATACGCAGTATTTT.

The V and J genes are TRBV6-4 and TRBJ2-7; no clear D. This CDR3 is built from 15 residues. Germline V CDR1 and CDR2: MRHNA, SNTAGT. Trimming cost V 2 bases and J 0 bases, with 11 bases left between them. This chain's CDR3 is CASSDNLRFSYEQYF. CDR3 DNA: TGTGCCAGCAGTGACAATTTGCGATTCTCCTACGAGCAGTACTTC.

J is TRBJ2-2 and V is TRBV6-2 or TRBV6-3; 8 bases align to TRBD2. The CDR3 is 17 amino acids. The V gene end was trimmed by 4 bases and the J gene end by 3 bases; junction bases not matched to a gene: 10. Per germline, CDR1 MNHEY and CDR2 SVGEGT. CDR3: CASSFPFGGADTGELFF. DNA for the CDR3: TGTGCCAGCAGTTTCCCCTTCGGGGGGGCAGACACCGGGGAGCTGTTTTTT.

As DNA, the CDR3 is TGTGCCAGCACTCCCTCGACAGCTTACAATGAGCAGTTCTTC. Its translation is CASTPSTAYNEQFF. This chain connects TRBV27 to TRBJ2-1; weak D call: TRBD1 (5 bases). This CDR3 is 14 amino acids long. The V gene's germline CDR1 is MNHEY and CDR2 SMNVEV (reference sequence). The V gene lost 7 bases and the J gene lost 4 bases, with 14 bases spanning the gap.

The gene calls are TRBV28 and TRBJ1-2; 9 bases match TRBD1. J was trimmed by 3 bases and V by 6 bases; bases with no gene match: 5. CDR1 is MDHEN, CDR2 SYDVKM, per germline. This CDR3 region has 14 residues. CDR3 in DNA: TGTGCCAGCAGCCGGGACAGGGATGACTATGGCTACACCTTC. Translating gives CASSRDRDDYGYTF.

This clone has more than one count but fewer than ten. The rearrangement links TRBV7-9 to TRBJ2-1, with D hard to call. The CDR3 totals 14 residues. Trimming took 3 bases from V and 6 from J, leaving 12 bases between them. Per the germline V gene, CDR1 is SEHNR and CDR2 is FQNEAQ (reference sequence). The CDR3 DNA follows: TGTGCCAGCAGCTTTTATCAGGTGGGCAATGAGCAGTTCTTC. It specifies CASSFYQVGNEQFF.

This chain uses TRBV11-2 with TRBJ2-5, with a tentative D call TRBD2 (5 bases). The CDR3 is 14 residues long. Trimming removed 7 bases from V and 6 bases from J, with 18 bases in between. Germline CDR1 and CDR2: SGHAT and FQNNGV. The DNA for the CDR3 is TGTGCCAGCAACGAGGGAGTGTCGGCGAAGACCCAGTACTTC. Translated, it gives CASNEGVSAKTQYF.